This T cell receptor (beta chain) was captured by sequencing in a study of blood T cells in healthy people across ages. Notes on the study in general: Comparison with aged donors showed that long-lived donors had more naive CD4+ cells and higher diversity.

Trimming removed 6 bases at V and 0 bases at J, with 20 bases between. The CDR3 loop spans 17 amino acids. Looked up from germline, CDR1 is MNHNY and CDR2 is SVGAGI (reference sequence). Concerning this clonotype itself: What it binds is unknown.

Primers used in a second PCR of roughly 7 to 11 cycles were a sample-barcoded 5' primer and a J-beta primer mix. TCRdb reanalysed the 5' RACE reads using MiXCR and keeps one entry per CDR3 protein. The sample records around 790,000 distinct CDR3 sequences, 44% being singletons. Peripheral blood was drawn, ten milliliters per donor. Sequencing was carried out using blood. The TCR was taken from a man aged 55-75 years in good health. The chain has TRBV6-6 and TRBJ1-1; weak D call: TRBD1 (6 bases). This CDR3 is CASSPARGGAMNTEAFF. The CDR3 coding sequence is TGTGCCAGCAGCCCGGCAAGGGGGGGGGCCATGAACACTGAAGCTTTCTTT.